Listed below are T cell receptor beta chains from one sample, sequenced in a study of cytomegalovirus exposure and HLA in healthy donors. Measured with immunoSEQ multiplex PCR; TCRdb has only the in-frame clones, and not every one. This sample has approximately 110,000 clones, with approximately 90% found just once. Sequencing input: PBMCs. The receptors come from a woman under 30 in good health and CMV-seropositive. CDR3s include the opening cysteine and the closing phenylalanine or tryptophan. A D gene is named only where the DNA matches it firmly. Expanded clones are given a class, and other clones once, few, many or no size at all.

clone size,D gene,J gene,V gene,CDR3 DNA,CDR3 protein
.,TRBD2,TRBJ2-3,TRBV4-1,TGCGCCAGCAGCCAAGATTATCGCGGGAGGGGGGCAGATACGCAGTATTTT,CASSQDYRGRGADTQYF
.,.,TRBJ2-3,TRBV19,TGTGCCAGTAGTATGGACTACGGTTCCGGGCTGGATACGCAGTATTTT,CASSMDYGSGLDTQYF
.,TRBD1,TRBJ1-2,TRBV9,TGTGCCAGCAGCGTAGGAATGGGACAGGGAATTAACTATGGCTACACCTTC,CASSVGMGQGINYGYTF
.,.,TRBJ2-3,TRBV19,TGTGCCAGTAGGCCCGGGACATTATTCACAGATACGCAGTATTTT,CASRPGTLFTDTQYF
.,TRBD1,TRBJ2-1,TRBV28,TGTGCCAGCTCCGGGACAGGGGACAATGAGCAGTTCTTC,CASSGTGDNEQFF
.,.,TRBJ2-2,TRBV19,TGTGCCAGTAGTATGATGCCGAAACTGAACACCGGGGAGCTGTTTTTT,CASSMMPKLNTGELFF
.,.,TRBJ2-7,TRBV7-2,TGTGCCAGCAGCTCGCGGGTCCCCTACGAGCAGTACTTC,CASSSRVPYEQYF
.,.,TRBJ2-7,TRBV28,TGTGCCAGCAGTTGGGGCGTGGCGCAGTACTTC,CASSWGVAQYF
.,.,TRBJ2-1,TRBV19,TGTGCCAGTTCGGTTTTGGGCGGGACCCTATACAATGAGCAGTTCTTC,CASSVLGGTLYNEQFF
once,TRBD2,TRBJ2-7,TRBV27,TGTGCCAGCAGCCCACGGGGCGGGGGTTTCTACGAGCAGTACTTC,CASSPRGGGFYEQYF
.,.,TRBJ2-6,TRBV9,TGTGCCAGCAGCCCCCGCTATACGGTCCCCTCTGGGGCCAACGTCCTGACTTTC,CASSPRYTVPSGANVLTF
.,.,TRBJ2-3,TRBV7-8,TGTGCCAGCAGCACACACACAGATACGCAGTATTTT,CASSTHTDTQYF
.,.,TRBJ2-1,TRBV4-1,TGCGCCAGCAGCCTCCAAGACCGGAGCCATGAGCAGTTCTTC,CASSLQDRSHEQFF
.,TRBD2,TRBJ2-3,TRBV7-3,TGTGCCAGCAGCGCTAAGCGAGCCAGCGGGGACACGCAGTATTTT,CASSAKRASGDTQYF
once,TRBD2,TRBJ2-1,TRBV19,TGTGCCAGTAGTTCATGGACTAGGAATGAGCAGTTCTTC,CASSSWTRNEQFF
.,TRBD2,TRBJ2-1,TRBV29-1,TGCAGCGTTTACGGACTAGCGGGGGGCCATGAGCAGTTCTTC,CSVYGLAGGHEQFF
few,.,TRBJ1-1,TRBV2,TGTGCCAGCAGTGAGTTCGGAGGAGAAGCTTTCTTT,CASSEFGGEAFF
once,TRBD2,TRBJ2-1,TRBV2,TGTGCCAGCAGTATTTCGCGGGGGGGCCCGAATGAGCAGTTCTTC,CASSISRGGPNEQFF
.,.,TRBJ2-1,TRBV27,TGTGCCAGCAGTATAGTAGCGGGCGGGGGCCATGAGCAGTTCTTC,CASSIVAGGGHEQFF
.,.,TRBJ1-5,TRBV18,TGTGCCAGCTCACCCCGACAGGTAACGGGCAATCAGCCCCAGCATTTT,CASSPRQVTGNQPQHF
once,.,TRBJ1-1,TRBV27,TGTGCCAGCAGTTTCAACGGGGTGAACACTGAAGCTTTCTTT,CASSFNGVNTEAFF
.,.,TRBJ1-6,TRBV27,TGTGCCAGCAGTTTATCCGGGAGAAGCTCCTATAATTCACCCCTCCACTTT,CASSLSGRSSYNSPLHF
many,.,TRBJ1-2,TRBV4-1,TGCGCCAGCAGCCGAGTAAGCCAACGGAGAAACTATGGCTACACCTTC,CASSRVSQRRNYGYTF
.,TRBD2,TRBJ2-1,TRBV6-4,TGTGCCAGCAGTGACTCCCCCCTCATACTAGCGGGAGAACACAATGAGCAGTTCTTC,CASSDSPLILAGEHNEQFF
.,.,TRBJ2-7,TRBV11-2,TGTGCCAGCAGCTTTCTAGTTTCTCCGGGGAGTACTATCGGAGGCGAGCAGTACTTC,CASSFLVSPGSTIGGEQYF
once,.,TRBJ2-5,TRBV2,TGTGCCAGCAGTGACCTTATGGGGGCAGAGACCCAGTACTTC,CASSDLMGAETQYF
.,.,TRBJ1-1,TRBV5-1,TGCGCCAGCAGCCAATTTAACACTGAAGCTTTCTTT,CASSQFNTEAFF